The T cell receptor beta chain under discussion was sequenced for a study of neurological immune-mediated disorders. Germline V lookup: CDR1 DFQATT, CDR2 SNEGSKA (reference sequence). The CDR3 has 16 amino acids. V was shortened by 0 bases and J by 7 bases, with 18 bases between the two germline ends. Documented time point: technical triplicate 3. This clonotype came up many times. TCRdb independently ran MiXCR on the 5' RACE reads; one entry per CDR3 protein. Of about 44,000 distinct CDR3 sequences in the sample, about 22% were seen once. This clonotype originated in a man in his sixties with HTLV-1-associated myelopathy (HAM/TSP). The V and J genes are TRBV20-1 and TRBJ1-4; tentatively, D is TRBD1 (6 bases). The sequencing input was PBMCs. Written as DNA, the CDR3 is TGCAGTGCTAGAGATCTGGGGGCTCCGCGGGGTGAAAAACTGTTTTTT. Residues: CSARDLGAPRGEKLFF.